Listed below are T cell receptor beta chains from one sample, sequenced in a study of post-analysis software for immune sequencing data. From the PCR reads, TCRdb called clonotypes with MiXCR, one entry per CDR3 protein. The data hold hundreds of thousands of distinct CDR3 sequences, with roughly three fifths observed a single time. The sample taken for sequencing was blood. Source of these receptors: a girl aged 2-10 years with multiple sclerosis. Each CDR3 is given with its conserved first and last residue. D genes are given only for firm matches. Clone size appears in some rows only: once, few, many, or a class for an expanded clone.

clone_size d_call j_call v_call cdr3_aa cdr3_nt
NA TRBD2 TRBJ2-1 TRBV7-8 CASSYTSGSTYNEQFF TGTGCCAGCAGCTATACTAGCGGGAGCACATACAATGAGCAGTTCTTC
once NA TRBJ2-1 TRBV5-1 CASSKVERASNEQFF TGCGCCAGCAGCAAGGTCGAGCGGGCCTCCAATGAGCAGTTCTTC
NA NA TRBJ2-1 TRBV4-3 CASSQDRRGEQFF TGCGCCAGCAGCCAAGATCGGAGGGGTGAGCAGTTCTTC
NA NA TRBJ1-4 TRBV6-6 CASRGPGVNEKLFF TGTGCCAGCAGGGGCCCGGGGGTGAATGAAAAACTGTTTTTT
few NA TRBJ2-3 TRBV20-1 CSAIPTNTDTQYF TGCAGTGCGATTCCCACGAACACAGATACGCAGTATTTT
NA NA TRBJ2-1 TRBV29-1 CSVELALYNEQFF TGCAGCGTTGAGCTAGCCTTATACAATGAGCAGTTCTTC
NA NA TRBJ2-1 TRBV5-1 CASSLGADNEQFF TGCGCCAGCAGCTTGGGCGCGGACAATGAGCAGTTCTTC
NA TRBD1 TRBJ1-1 TRBV7-2 CAGRQGVDTGAFF TGTGCCGGCCGACAGGGGGTGGACACTGGAGCTTTCTTT
NA NA TRBJ2-1 TRBV24-1 CATSDWSEYNEQFF TGTGCCACCAGTGATTGGTCCGAATACAATGAGCAGTTCTTC
NA NA TRBJ2-3 TRBV11-2 CASSLDGGPPTDTQYF TGTGCCAGCAGCTTAGACGGGGGGCCCCCCACAGATACGCAGTATTTT
few TRBD1 TRBJ2-7 TRBV5-1 CASSLGTDIYEQYF TGCGCCAGCAGCCTAGGGACAGATATCTACGAGCAGTACTTC
NA TRBD2 TRBJ2-1 TRBV5-1 CATGGGTSGREGEQFF TGCGCCACGGGAGGAGGGACTAGCGGGAGGGAAGGTGAGCAGTTCTTC
NA NA TRBJ2-3 TRBV12-3/TRBV12-4 CASSLERRQADTQYF TGTGCCAGCAGTTTAGAAAGAAGGCAGGCAGATACGCAGTATTTT
NA NA TRBJ2-1 TRBV4-3 CASSQLGHGLGPYNEQFF TGCGCCAGCAGCCAGCTGGGTCATGGCTTGGGGCCCTACAATGAGCAGTTCTTC
NA NA TRBJ2-1 TRBV11-1 CASSSPGHPYNEQFF TGTGCCAGCAGCTCTCCGGGACACCCTTACAATGAGCAGTTCTTC
few NA TRBJ1-1 TRBV7-6 CASSSEYTEAFF TGTGCCAGCAGCTCGGAGTACACTGAAGCTTTCTTT
NA TRBD1 TRBJ2-1 TRBV5-1 CASSLRATGDNEQFF TGCGCCAGCAGCTTGAGAGCGACAGGGGACAATGAGCAGTTCTTC
NA TRBD2 TRBJ2-1 TRBV5-1 CASSLAGGPPHEQFF TGCGCCAGCAGTCTAGCGGGAGGGCCACCCCATGAGCAGTTCTTC
NA NA TRBJ1-2 TRBV6-5 CASVGNNYGYTF TGTGCCAGCGTCGGGAATAACTATGGCTACACCTTC
few NA TRBJ2-6 TRBV18 CASSPLGLNANVLTF TGTGCCAGCTCACCACTGGGCCTCAATGCCAACGTCCTGACTTTC
NA NA TRBJ2-7 TRBV7-2 CASSFLGLNYEQYF TGTGCCAGCAGCTTTCTGGGCCTGAACTACGAGCAGTACTTC
NA NA TRBJ2-5 TRBV7-2 CASSRTALGETQYF TGTGCCAGCAGCCGGACAGCCCTCGGAGAGACCCAGTACTTC
NA TRBD1 TRBJ2-3 TRBV4-1 CASQTGVPTDTQYF TGCGCCAGCCAGACAGGGGTACCCACAGATACGCAGTATTTT
NA TRBD2 TRBJ2-5 TRBV7-9 CASSRTSGEPETQYF TGTGCCAGCAGTCGGACTAGCGGCGAGCCGGAGACCCAGTACTTC
NA TRBD1 TRBJ2-1 TRBV5-1 CASSRTGRGSFINEQFF TGCGCCAGCAGCCGGACAGGGAGAGGGTCATTTATCAATGAGCAGTTCTTC
NA NA TRBJ2-1 TRBV11-2 CASSSRLINEQFF TGTGCCAGCAGCTCGCGACTTATTAATGAGCAGTTCTTC
NA NA TRBJ1-2 TRBV10-3 CAIWVDRPYGYTF TGTGCCATATGGGTCGACAGACCGTATGGCTACACCTTC
NA NA TRBJ2-7 TRBV11-3 CASSLDSAGSEQYF TGTGCCAGCAGCTTAGACTCGGCAGGCTCCGAGCAGTACTTC
NA NA TRBJ1-1 TRBV12-3/TRBV12-4 CASSLPGNPTEAFF TGTGCCAGCAGCCTACCGGGCAATCCCACTGAAGCTTTCTTT
NA TRBD2 TRBJ2-5 TRBV2 CASSGPAGVQETQYF TGTGCCAGCAGTGGGCCAGCGGGAGTACAGGAGACCCAGTACTTC
NA NA TRBJ1-2 TRBV7-2 CASSFTSGGHSGYTF TGTGCCAGCAGTTTCACAAGCGGGGGGCACTCTGGCTACACCTTC
NA NA TRBJ1-2 TRBV20-1 CSARSRALPTDGYTF TGCAGTGCTAGATCCCGGGCCTTGCCCACCGATGGCTACACCTTC
NA NA TRBJ2-5 TRBV12-3/TRBV12-4 CASSSLVSETQYF TGTGCCAGCAGCTCACTAGTATCGGAGACCCAGTACTTC
few TRBD2 TRBJ2-1 TRBV7-2 CASSLAPSGRDEQFF TGTGCCAGCAGCTTAGCACCTAGCGGGAGGGATGAGCAGTTCTTC
few NA TRBJ2-3 TRBV21-1 CASSKRGREYGGTSTDTQYF TGTGCCAGCAGCAAACGGGGCAGAGAATATGGCGGGACTAGCACAGATACGCAGTATTTT
NA TRBD1 TRBJ1-6 TRBV20-1 CSARDGTGASPLHF TGCAGTGCTAGAGACGGGACAGGGGCTTCACCCCTCCACTTT
NA NA TRBJ1-1 TRBV4-2 CASSQEGEGGETEAFF TGTGCCAGCAGCCAAGAAGGAGAGGGCGGGGAAACTGAAGCTTTCTTT
NA TRBD2 TRBJ2-5 TRBV20-1 CSARDASGPETQYF TGCAGTGCTAGAGATGCTAGCGGGCCAGAGACCCAGTACTTC
few NA TRBJ2-7 TRBV7-9 CASSLDSRISEQYF TGTGCCAGCAGCTTAGATAGTAGAATTAGCGAGCAGTACTTC
NA NA TRBJ2-5 TRBV11-2 CASSPVRGGEQETQYF TGTGCCAGCAGCCCCGTAAGGGGGGGAGAGCAAGAGACCCAGTACTTC
NA NA TRBJ1-5 TRBV10-3 CAISEGGLNQPQHF TGTGCCATCAGTGAAGGGGGACTGAATCAGCCCCAGCATTTT
NA TRBD2 TRBJ2-1 TRBV12-3/TRBV12-4 CASSFSGRLNEQFF TGTGCCAGCAGTTTTAGCGGGAGATTAAATGAGCAGTTCTTC
NA NA TRBJ2-7 TRBV7-9 CASSPGRVSDEQYF TGTGCCAGCAGCCCCGGACGGGTCTCGGACGAGCAGTACTTC
NA NA TRBJ1-6 TRBV27 CASSFGRAGSSPLHF TGTGCCAGCAGTTTTGGCAGGGCGGGTAGTTCACCCCTCCACTTT
NA NA TRBJ2-5 TRBV5-1 CASSFAPGGGGNEQYF TGCGCCAGCAGCTTCGCCCCTGGGGGGGGCGGGAATGAGCAGTACTTC
few TRBD1 TRBJ1-4 TRBV2 CASSLDRMNEKLFF TGTGCCAGCAGTTTGGACAGGATGAATGAAAAACTGTTTTTT
NA NA TRBJ2-3 TRBV5-1 CASSYPQESTDTQYF TGCGCCAGCAGCTACCCACAGGAGAGCACAGATACGCAGTATTTT
NA NA TRBJ2-7 TRBV20-1 CSARDGRDETRYF TGCAGTGCTAGAGATGGCAGGGATGAGACCCGGTACTTC
once NA TRBJ2-1 TRBV28 CACSSAGQGQNEQFF TGTGCCTGCAGTTCAGCAGGGCAAGGGCAAAATGAGCAGTTCTTC
NA NA TRBJ2-7 TRBV5-8 CASSFLNGTYEQYF TGTGCCAGCAGCTTTTTAAACGGGACCTACGAGCAGTACTTC
NA NA TRBJ2-7 TRBV24-1 CATSDLHLIGVSCEQYF TGTGCCACCAGTGATTTGCATCTAATCGGGGTTTCCTGCGAGCAGTACTTC
NA NA TRBJ2-7 TRBV11-1 CASSLEGGIYEQYF TGTGCCAGCAGCTTAGAGGGTGGGATCTACGAGCAGTACTTC
NA NA TRBJ2-1 TRBV7-8 CASSLSSFSSYNEQFF TGTGCCAGCAGCTTATCCAGTTTCAGCTCCTACAATGAGCAGTTCTTC
once TRBD1 TRBJ2-6 TRBV7-2 CASHLGTGFPGANVLTF TGTGCCAGCCACCTGGGGACAGGATTCCCTGGGGCCAACGTCCTGACTTTC
few NA TRBJ1-6 TRBV20-1 CSAGPGVESPLHF TGCAGTGCTGGCCCAGGGGTAGAATCACCCCTCCACTTT
few NA TRBJ2-7 TRBV7-3 CASSLRGVASYEQYF TGTGCCAGCAGCTTAAGGGGGGTAGCCTCCTACGAGCAGTACTTC
NA NA TRBJ1-2 TRBV7-3 CASSVQGGYGYTF TGTGCCAGCAGCGTACAGGGAGGGTATGGCTACACCTTC
NA TRBD2 TRBJ2-7 TRBV7-8 CASSLEAGAVNEQYF TGTGCCAGCAGCTTAGAAGCGGGGGCTGTGAACGAGCAGTACTTC
NA NA TRBJ2-7 TRBV12-3/TRBV12-4 CASSPLRGYEQYF TGTGCCAGCAGTCCCTTGCGGGGCTACGAGCAGTACTTC